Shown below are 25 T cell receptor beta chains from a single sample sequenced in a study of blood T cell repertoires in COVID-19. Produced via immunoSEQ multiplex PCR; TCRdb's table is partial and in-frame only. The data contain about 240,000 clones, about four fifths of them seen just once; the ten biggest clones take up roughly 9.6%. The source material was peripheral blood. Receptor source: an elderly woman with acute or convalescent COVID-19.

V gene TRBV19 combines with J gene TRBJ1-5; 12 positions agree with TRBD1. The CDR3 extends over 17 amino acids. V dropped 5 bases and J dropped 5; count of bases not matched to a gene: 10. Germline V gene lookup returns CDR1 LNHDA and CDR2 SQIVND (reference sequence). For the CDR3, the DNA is TGTGCCAGTAGTGTCATCGCCGGGACAGGGGGCGATCAGCCCCAGCATTTT. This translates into CASSVIAGTGGDQPQHF.

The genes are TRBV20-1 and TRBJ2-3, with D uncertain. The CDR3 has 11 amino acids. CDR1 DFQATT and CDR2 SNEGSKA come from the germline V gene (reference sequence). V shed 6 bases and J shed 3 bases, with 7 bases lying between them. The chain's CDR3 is CSATMTDTQYF. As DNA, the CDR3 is TGCAGTGCCACAATGACAGATACGCAGTATTTT.

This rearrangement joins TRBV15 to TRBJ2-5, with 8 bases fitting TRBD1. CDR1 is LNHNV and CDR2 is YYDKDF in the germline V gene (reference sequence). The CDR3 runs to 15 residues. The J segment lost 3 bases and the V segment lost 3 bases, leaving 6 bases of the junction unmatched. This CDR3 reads CATSRRVQGEETQYF. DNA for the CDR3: TGTGCCACCAGCAGGAGGGTACAGGGGGAAGAGACCCAGTACTTC.

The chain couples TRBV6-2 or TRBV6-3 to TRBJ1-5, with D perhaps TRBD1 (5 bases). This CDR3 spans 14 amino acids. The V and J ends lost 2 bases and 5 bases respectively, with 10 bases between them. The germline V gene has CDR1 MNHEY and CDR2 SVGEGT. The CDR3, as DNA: TGTGCCAGCAGTTACCATGACAGTGATCAGCCCCAGCATTTT. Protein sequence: CASSYHDSDQPQHF.

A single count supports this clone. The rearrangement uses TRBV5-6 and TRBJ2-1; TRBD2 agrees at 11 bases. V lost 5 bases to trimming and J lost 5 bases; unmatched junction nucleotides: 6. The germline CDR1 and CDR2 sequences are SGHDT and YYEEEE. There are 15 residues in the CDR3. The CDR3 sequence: CASRALAGANNEQFF. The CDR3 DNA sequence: TGTGCCAGCAGGGCACTAGCGGGGGCCAACAATGAGCAGTTCTTC. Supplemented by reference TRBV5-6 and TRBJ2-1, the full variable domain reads DAGVTQSPTHLIKTRGQQVTLRCSPKSGHDTVSWYQQALGQGPQFIFQYYEEEERQRGNFPDRFSGHQFPNYSSELNVNALLLGDSALYLCASRALAGANNEQFFGPGTRLTVL.

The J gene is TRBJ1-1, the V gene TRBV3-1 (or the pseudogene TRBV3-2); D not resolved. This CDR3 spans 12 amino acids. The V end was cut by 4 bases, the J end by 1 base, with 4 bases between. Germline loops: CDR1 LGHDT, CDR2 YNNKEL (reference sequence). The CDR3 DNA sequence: TGTGCCAGCAGCCTTCAGAACACTGAAGCTTTCTTT. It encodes CASSLQNTEAFF.

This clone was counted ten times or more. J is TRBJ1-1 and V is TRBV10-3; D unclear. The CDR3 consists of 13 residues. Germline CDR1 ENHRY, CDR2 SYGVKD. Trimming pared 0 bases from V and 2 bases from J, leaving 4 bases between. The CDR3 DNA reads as TGTGCCATCAGTGAGTCCATTAACACTGAAGCTTTCTTT. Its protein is CAISESINTEAFF.

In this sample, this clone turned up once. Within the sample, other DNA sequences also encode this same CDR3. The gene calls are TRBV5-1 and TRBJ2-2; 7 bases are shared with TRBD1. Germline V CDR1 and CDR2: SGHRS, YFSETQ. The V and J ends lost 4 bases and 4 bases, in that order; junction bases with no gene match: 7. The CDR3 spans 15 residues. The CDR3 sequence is CASSPRQGATGELFF. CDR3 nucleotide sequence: TGCGCCAGCAGCCCCCGACAGGGAGCCACCGGGGAGCTGTTTTTT.

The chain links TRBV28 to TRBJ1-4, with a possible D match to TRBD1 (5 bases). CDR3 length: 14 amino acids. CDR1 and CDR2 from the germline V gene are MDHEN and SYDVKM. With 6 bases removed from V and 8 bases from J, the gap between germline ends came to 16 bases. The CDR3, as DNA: TGTGCCAGCAGACGTCCCAGTAGGGGAGAAAAACTGTTTTTT. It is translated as CASRRPSRGEKLFF.

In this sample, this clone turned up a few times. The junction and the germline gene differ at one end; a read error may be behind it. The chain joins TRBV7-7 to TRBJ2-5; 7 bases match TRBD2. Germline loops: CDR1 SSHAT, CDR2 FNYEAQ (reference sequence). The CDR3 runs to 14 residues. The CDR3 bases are TGTGCTAGCAGCCCCCAGCGGGGACCGGGGACCCAGTACTTC. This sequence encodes CASSPQRGPGTQYF. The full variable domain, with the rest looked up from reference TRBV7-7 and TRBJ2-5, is GAGVSQSPRYKVTKRGQDVTLRCDPISSHATLYWYQQALGQGPEFLTYFNYEAQPDKSGLPSDRFSAERPEGSISTLTIQRTEQRDSAMYRCASSPQRGPGTQYFGPGTRLLVL.

The CDR3 DNA reads TGTGCCAGCAGCCCGAACAGGGGATTTAACTATGGCTACACCTTC. Protein: CASSPNRGFNYGYTF. The V and J genes are TRBV5-4 and TRBJ1-2, with 7 bases that match TRBD1. Germline values: CDR1 SGHNT, CDR2 YYREEE (reference sequence). J gave up 1 base and V 4 bases, and 7 bases lay outside the gene matches. The CDR3 spans 15 residues.

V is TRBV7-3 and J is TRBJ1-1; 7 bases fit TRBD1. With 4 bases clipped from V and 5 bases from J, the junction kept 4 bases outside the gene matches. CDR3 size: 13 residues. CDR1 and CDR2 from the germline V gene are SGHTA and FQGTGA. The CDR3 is CASSSGGGTEAFF. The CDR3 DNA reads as TGTGCCAGCAGCTCAGGGGGAGGTACTGAAGCTTTCTTT.

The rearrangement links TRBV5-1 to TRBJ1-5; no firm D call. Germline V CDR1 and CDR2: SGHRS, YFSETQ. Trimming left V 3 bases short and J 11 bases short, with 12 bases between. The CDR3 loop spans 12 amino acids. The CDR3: CASSWWHHAQHF. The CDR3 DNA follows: TGCGCCAGCAGCTGGTGGCACCATGCCCAGCATTTT.

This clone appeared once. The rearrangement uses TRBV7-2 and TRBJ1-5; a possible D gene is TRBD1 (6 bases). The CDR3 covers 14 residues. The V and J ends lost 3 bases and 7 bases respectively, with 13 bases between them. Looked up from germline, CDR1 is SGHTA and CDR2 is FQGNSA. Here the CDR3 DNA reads TGTGCCAGCAGCTTCAGCCAGACAGGCCAGCCCCAGCATTTT. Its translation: CASSFSQTGQPQHF.

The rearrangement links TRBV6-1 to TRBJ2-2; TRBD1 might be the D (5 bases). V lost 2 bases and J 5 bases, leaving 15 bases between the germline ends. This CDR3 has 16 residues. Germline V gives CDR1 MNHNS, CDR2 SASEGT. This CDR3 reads CASSELLAGITGELFF. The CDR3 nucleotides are TGTGCCAGCAGTGAATTGTTGGCAGGGATAACCGGGGAGCTGTTTTTT.

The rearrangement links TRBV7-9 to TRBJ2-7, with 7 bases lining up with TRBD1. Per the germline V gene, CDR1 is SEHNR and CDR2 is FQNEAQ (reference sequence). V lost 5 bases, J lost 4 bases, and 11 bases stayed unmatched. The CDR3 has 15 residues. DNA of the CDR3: TGTGCCAGCAGCCCTCGGGACAGCCGCGAGTACGAGCAGTACTTC. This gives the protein CASSPRDSREYEQYF.

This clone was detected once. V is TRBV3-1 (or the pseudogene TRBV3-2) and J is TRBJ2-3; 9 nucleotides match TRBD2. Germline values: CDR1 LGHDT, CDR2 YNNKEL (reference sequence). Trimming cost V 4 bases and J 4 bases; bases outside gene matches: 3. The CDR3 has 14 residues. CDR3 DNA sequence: TGTGCCAGCAGCCTCCGCGGGGGGGCAGATACGCAGTATTTT. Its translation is CASSLRGGADTQYF.

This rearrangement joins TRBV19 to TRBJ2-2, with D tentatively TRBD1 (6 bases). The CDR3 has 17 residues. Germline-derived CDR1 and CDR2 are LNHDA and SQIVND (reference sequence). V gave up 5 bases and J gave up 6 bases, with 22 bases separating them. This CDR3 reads CASSRPRGGGYPGELFF. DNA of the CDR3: TGTGCCAGTAGTCGCCCCAGGGGCGGTGGTTATCCCGGGGAGCTGTTTTTT.

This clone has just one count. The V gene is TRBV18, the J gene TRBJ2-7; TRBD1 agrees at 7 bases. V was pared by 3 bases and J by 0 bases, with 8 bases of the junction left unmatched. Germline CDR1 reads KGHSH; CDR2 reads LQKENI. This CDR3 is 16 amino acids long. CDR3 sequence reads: CASSPAPPGGSYEQYF. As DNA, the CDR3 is TGTGCCAGCTCACCGGCCCCGCCAGGGGGCTCCTACGAGCAGTACTTC.

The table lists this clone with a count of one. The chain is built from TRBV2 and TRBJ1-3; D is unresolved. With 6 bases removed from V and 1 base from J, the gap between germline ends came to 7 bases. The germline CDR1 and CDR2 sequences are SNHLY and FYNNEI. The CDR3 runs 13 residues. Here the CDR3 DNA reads TGTGCCAGCAGGGTTGAGTCTGGAAACACCATATATTTT. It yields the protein CASRVESGNTIYF.

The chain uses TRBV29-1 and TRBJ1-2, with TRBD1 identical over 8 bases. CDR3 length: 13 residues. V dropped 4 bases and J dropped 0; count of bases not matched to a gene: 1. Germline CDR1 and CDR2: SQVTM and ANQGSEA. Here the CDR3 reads CSVVTGANYGYTF. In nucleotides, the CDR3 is TGCAGCGTTGTGACAGGGGCTAACTATGGCTACACCTTC.

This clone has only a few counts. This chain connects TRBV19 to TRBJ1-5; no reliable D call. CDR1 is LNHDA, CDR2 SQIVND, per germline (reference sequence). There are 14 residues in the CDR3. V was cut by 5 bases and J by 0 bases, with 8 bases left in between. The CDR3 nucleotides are TGTGCCAGTAGTGGCCGGGGTAGCAATCAGCCCCAGCATTTT. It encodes CASSGRGSNQPQHF.

The CDR3 region has the DNA TGTGCCACCAGCAGAGACGCGCAGGGTAGAGGCTACACCTTC. Protein product: CATSRDAQGRGYTF. The rearrangement uses TRBV15 and TRBJ1-2; D may be TRBD1 (5 bases). CDR3 length: 14 amino acids. V was clipped by 0 bases and J by 8 bases, with 13 bases between them. Germline CDR1 and CDR2: LNHNV and YYDKDF (reference sequence).

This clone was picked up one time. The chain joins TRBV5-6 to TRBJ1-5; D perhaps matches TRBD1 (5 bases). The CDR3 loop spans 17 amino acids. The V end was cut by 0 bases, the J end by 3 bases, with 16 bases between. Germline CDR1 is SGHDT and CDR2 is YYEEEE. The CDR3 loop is CASSLGRSGRINQPQHF. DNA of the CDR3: TGTGCCAGCAGCTTGGGTCGATCAGGGCGAATCAATCAGCCCCAGCATTTT.

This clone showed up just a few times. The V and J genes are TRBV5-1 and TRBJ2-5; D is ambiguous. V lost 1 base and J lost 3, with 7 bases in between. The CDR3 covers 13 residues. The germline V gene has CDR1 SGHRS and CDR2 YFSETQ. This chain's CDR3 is CASSLLAEETQYF. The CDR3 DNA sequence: TGCGCCAGCAGCTTGCTTGCAGAAGAGACCCAGTACTTC.